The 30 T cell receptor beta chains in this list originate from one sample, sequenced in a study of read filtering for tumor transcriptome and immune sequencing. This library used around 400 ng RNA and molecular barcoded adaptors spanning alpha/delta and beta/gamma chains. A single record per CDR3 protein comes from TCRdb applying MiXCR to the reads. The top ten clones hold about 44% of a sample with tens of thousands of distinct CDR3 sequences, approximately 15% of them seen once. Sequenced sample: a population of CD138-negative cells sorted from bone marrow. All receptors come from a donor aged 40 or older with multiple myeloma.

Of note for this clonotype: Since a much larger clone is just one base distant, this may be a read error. CDR3 loop: CASSSHSGTDTDTQYF. Here the CDR3 DNA reads TGTGCCAGCAGTTCTCATAGCGGGACCGACACAGATACGCAGTATTTT. The chain employs TRBV28 and TRBJ2-3; TRBD2 matches 8 bases. The CDR3 consists of 16 residues. Trimming removed 4 bases from V and 2 bases from J; junction bases left unmatched: 8. Germline loops: CDR1 MDHEN, CDR2 SYDVKM. Full variable domain (missing parts from reference TRBV28 and TRBJ2-3): DVKVTQSSRYLVKRTGEKVFLECVQDMDHENMFWYRQDPGLGLRLIYFSYDVKMKEKGDIPEGYSVSREKKERFSLILESASTNQTSMYLCASSSHSGTDTDTQYFGPGTRLTVL.

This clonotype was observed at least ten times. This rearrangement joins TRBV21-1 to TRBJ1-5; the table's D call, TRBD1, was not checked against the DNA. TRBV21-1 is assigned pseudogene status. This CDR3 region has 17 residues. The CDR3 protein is CASSPPGGLEGVQPQHF. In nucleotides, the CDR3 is TGTGCCAGCAGCCCACCCGGAGGTCTGGAAGGGGTTCAGCCCCAGCATTTT.

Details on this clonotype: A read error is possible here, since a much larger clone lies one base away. The CDR3: CSVGKNTEAFF. The DNA of the CDR3 is TGCAGCGTTGGGAAGAACACTGAAGCTTTCTTT. The V and J genes are TRBV29-1 and TRBJ1-1; D unclear. The germline V and J ends were trimmed by 4 bases and 1 base, with 4 bases remaining between them. The CDR3 length is 11 residues. Germline V gene sequence: CDR1 SQVTM, CDR2 ANQGSEA.

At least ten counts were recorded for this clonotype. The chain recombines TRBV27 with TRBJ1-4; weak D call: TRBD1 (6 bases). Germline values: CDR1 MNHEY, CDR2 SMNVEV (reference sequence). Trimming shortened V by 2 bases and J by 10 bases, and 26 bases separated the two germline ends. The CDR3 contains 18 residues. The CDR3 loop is CASSLQAGRGFSDGKLFF. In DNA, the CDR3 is TGTGCCAGCAGTTTACAGGCGGGCAGGGGTTTTTCGGACGGAAAACTGTTTTTT.

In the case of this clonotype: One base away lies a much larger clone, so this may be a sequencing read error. The CDR3 DNA is TGTGCCAGCAGCGTAAGGGGGGGTTCGTACGAGCAGCACTTC. Protein sequence: CASSVRGGSYEQHF. The V and J genes are TRBV9 and TRBJ2-7, with D maybe TRBD2 (7 bases). This CDR3 is 14 amino acids long. Germline loops: CDR1 SGDLS, CDR2 YYNGEE.

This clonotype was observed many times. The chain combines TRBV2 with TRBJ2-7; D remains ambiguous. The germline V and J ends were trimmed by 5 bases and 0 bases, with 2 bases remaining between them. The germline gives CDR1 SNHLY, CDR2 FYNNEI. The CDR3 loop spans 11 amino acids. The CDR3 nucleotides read TGTGCCAGCAGTAACTCCTACGAGCAGTACTTC. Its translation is CASSNSYEQYF.

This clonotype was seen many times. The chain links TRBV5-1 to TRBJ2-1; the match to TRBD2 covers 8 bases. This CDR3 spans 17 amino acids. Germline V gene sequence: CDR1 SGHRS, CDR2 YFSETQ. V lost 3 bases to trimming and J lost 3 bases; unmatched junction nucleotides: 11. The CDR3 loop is CASSSATRLASYNEQFF. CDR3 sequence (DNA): TGCGCCAGCAGCTCCGCGACCCGACTAGCGAGCTACAATGAGCAGTTCTTC.

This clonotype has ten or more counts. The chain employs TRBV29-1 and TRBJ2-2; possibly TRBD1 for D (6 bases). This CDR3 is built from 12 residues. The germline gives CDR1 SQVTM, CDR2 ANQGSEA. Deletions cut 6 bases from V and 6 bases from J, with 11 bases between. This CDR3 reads CSVATGPGELFF. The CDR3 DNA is TGCAGCGTGGCAACAGGGCCCGGGGAGCTGTTTTTT.

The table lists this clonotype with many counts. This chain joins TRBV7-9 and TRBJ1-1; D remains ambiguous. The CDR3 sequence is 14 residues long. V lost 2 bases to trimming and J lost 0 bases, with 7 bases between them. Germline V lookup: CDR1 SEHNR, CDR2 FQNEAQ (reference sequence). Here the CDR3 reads CASSLQRLNTEAFF. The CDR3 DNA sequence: TGTGCCAGCAGCTTACAACGTCTGAACACTGAAGCTTTCTTT.

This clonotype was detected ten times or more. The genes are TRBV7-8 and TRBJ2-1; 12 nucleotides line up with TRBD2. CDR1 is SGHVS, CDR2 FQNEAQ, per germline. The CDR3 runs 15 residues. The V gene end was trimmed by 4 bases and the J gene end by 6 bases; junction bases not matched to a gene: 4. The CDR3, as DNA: TGTGCCAGCAGCTCTAAGACTAGCGGGAGCAATGAGCAGTTCTTC. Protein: CASSSKTSGSNEQFF. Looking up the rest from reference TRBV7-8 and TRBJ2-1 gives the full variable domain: GAGVSQSPRYKVAKRGQDVALRCDPISGHVSLFWYQQALGQGPEFLTYFQNEAQLDKSGLPSDRFFAERPEGSVSTLKIQRTQQEDSAVYLCASSSKTSGSNEQFFGPGTRLTVL.

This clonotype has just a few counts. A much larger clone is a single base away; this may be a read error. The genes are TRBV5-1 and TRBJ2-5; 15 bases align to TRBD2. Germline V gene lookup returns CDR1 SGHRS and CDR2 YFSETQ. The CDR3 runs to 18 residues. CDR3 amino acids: CASSHVGLAGGIQEAQYF. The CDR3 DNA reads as TGCGCCAGCAGCCATGTCGGACTAGCGGGAGGGATCCAAGAGGCCCAGTACTTC.

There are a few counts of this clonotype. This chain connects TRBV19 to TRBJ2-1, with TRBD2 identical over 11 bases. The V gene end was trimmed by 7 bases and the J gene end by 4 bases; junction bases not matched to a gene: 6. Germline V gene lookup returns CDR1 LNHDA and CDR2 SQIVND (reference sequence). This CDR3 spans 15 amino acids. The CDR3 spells CASTLAGGIYNEQFF. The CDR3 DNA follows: TGTGCCAGTACCCTAGCGGGAGGCATATACAATGAGCAGTTCTTC.

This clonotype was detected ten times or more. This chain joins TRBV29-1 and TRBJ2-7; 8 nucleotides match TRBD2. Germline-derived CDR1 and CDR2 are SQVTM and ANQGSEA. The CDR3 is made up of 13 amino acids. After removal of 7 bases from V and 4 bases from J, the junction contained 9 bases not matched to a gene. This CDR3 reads CSGTGASGYEQYF. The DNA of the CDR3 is TGCAGCGGAACCGGGGCTAGCGGGTACGAGCAGTACTTC.

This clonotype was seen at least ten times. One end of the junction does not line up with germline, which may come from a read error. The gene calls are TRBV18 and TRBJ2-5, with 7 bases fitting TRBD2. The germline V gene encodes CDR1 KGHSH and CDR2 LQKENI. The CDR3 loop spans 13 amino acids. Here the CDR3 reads CASSGTHQETQYF. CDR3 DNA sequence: TGCGCCAGCAGCGGGACGCATCAAGAGACCCAGTACTTC.

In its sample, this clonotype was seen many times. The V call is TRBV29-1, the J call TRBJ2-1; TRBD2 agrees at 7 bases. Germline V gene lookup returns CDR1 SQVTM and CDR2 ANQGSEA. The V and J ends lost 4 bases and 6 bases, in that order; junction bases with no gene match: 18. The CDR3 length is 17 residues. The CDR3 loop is CSVAGTLGGGPSNEQFF. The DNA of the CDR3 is TGCAGCGTTGCCGGAACTTTGGGGGGAGGGCCGAGCAATGAGCAGTTCTTC.

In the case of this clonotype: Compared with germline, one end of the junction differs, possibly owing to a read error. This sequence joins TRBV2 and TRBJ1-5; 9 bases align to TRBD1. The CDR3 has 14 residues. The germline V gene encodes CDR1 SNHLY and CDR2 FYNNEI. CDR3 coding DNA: TGTGCCAGCAGTACGACAGGGGGGAATCAGCCCCAGCACTTT. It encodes CASSTTGGNQPQHF.

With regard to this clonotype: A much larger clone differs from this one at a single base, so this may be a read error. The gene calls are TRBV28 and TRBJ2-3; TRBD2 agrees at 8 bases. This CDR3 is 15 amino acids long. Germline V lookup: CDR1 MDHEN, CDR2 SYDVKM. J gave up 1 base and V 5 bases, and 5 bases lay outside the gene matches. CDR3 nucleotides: TGTGCCAGCAGTACCGGGACTAGGGGCACAGATACGCAGTATTTT. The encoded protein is CASSTGTRGTDTQYF.

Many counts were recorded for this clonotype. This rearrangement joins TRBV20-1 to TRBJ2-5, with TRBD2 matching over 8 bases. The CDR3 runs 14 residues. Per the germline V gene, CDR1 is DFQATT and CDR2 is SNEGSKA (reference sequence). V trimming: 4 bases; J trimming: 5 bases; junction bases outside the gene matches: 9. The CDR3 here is CSANDGRASETQYF. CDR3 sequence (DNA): TGCAGTGCTAATGACGGGAGGGCCTCGGAGACCCAGTACTTC.

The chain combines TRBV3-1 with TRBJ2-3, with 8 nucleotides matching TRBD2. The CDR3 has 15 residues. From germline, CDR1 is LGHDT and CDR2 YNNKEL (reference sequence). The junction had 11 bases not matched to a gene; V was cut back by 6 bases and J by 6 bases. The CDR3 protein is CASRGTSRQADTQYF. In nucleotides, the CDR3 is TGTGCCAGCAGGGGGACTAGTCGACAGGCCGATACGCAGTATTTT.

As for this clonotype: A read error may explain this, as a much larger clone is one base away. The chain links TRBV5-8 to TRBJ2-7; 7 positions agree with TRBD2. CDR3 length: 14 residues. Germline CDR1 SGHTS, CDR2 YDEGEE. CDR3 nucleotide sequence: TGTGCCAGCAGATCGGGCGGGGGTTCCTACGAGCAGCACTTC. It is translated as CASRSGGGSYEQHF.

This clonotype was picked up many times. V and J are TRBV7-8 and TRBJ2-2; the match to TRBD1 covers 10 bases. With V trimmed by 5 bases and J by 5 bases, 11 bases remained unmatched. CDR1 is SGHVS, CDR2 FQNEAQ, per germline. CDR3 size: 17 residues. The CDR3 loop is CASSVTTGQGRTGELFF. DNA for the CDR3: TGTGCCAGCAGCGTGACGACGGGACAGGGGAGAACCGGGGAGCTGTTTTTT.

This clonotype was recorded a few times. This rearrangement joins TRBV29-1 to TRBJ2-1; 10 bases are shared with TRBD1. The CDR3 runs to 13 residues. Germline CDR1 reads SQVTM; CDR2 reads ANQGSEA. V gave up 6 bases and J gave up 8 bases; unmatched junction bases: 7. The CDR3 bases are TGCAGCGTACGAGGGACAGGGGCCCATGAGCAGTTCTTC. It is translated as CSVRGTGAHEQFF.

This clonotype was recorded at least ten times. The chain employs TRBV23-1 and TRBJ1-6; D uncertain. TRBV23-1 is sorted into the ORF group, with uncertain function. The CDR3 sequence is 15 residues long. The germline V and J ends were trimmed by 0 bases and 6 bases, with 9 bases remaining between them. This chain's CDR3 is CASSQSGRVNSPLHF. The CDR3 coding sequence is TGCGCCAGCAGTCAATCGGGCAGAGTTAATTCACCCCTCCACTTT.

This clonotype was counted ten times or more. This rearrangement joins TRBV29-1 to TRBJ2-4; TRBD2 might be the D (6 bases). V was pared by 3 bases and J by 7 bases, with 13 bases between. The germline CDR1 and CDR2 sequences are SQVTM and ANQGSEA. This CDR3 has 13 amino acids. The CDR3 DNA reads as TGCAGCGTTGAGGGGGGACTGCCCAACATTCAGTACTTC. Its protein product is CSVEGGLPNIQYF.

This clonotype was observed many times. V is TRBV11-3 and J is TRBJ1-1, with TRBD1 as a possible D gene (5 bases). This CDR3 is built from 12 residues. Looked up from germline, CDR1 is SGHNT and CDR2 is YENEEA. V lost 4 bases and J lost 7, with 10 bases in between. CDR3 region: CASSSTGDEAFF. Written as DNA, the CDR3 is TGTGCCAGCAGCTCAACAGGAGATGAAGCTTTCTTT.

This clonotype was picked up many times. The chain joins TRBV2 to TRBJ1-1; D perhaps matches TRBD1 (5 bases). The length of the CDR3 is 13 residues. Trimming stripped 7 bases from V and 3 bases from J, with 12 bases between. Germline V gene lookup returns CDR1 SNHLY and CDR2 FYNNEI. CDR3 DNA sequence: TGTGCCAGCAATCTCAGGGAGGACACTGAAGCTTTCTTT. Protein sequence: CASNLREDTEAFF.

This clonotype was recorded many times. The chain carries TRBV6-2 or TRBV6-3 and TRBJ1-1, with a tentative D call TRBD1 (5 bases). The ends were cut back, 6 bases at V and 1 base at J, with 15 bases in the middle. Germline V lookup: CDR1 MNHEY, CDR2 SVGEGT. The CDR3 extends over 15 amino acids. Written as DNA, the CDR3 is TGTGCCAGCAGACGGGGCGGAGCATGGAACACTGAAGCTTTCTTT. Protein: CASRRGGAWNTEAFF.

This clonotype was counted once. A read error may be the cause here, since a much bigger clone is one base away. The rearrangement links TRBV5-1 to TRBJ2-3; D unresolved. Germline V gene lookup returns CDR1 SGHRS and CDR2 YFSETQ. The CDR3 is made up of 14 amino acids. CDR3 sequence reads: CASSLDVAADAQYF. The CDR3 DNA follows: TGCGCCAGCAGCTTGGACGTCGCAGCAGATGCGCAGTATTTT. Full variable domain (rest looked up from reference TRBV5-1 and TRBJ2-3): KAGVTQTPRYLIKTRGQQVTLSCSPISGHRSVSWYQQTPGQGLQFLFEYFSETQRNKGNFPGRFSGRQFSNSRSEMNVSTLELGDSALYLCASSLDVAADAQYFGPGTRLTVL.

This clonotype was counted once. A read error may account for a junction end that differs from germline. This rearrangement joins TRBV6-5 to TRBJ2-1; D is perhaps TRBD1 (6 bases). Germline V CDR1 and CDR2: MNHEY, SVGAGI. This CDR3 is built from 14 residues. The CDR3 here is CVSSYQGSSFEQFF. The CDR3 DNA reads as TGTGTCAGCAGTTACCAGGGGTCTTCATTTGAGCAGTTCTTC.

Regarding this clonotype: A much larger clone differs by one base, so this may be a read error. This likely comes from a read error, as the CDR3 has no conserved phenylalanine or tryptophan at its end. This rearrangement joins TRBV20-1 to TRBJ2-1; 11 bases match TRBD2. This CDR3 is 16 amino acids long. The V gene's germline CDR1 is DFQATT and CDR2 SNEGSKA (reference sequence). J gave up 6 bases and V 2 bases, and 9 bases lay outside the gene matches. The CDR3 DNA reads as TGCAGTGCTAGAACTAGCGGGAGAACGAGGGGCAATGAGCAGTTCTCC. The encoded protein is CSARTSGRTRGNEQFS.